This is a list of T cell receptor beta chains from one sample in a study of blood T cell repertoires in COVID-19. Method: immunoSEQ multiplex PCR; TCRdb's copy keeps in-frame clones and lacks some. Seen here are approximately 210,000 clones, approximately 91% observed once, and the top ten hold 4% to 6%. Sequencing input: peripheral blood. The receptors stem from a woman aged 40 to 49 with acute or convalescent COVID-19. Each CDR3 is given with its conserved first and last residue. Fields, in order: clone size, J gene, V gene, D gene, CDR3 protein, CDR3 DNA. D genes are given only for firm matches. Some rows have no size entry. The others give once, few or many, or a class for an expanded clone.

size: -
J: TRBJ2-1
V: TRBV5-1
D: TRBD2
CDR3: CASSPGRVLDNNEQFF
DNA: TGCGCCAGCAGCCCCGGGAGGGTTTTAGATAACAATGAGCAGTTCTTC

size: -
J: TRBJ1-6
V: TRBV11-2
D: -
CDR3: CASSRRTAKDSPLHF
DNA: TGTGCCAGCAGCCGACGGACAGCCAAAGATTCACCCCTCCACTTT

size: once
J: TRBJ1-2
V: TRBV2
D: TRBD1
CDR3: CASNLRDRGLSGYTF
DNA: TGTGCCAGCAATCTCCGGGACAGGGGCCTGAGTGGCTACACCTTC

size: once
J: TRBJ2-5
V: TRBV3-1/TRBV3-2
D: -
CDR3: CASSQRATQETQYF
DNA: TGTGCCAGCAGCCAGCGGGCCACCCAAGAGACCCAGTACTTC

size: -
J: TRBJ1-6
V: TRBV27
D: TRBD1
CDR3: CASSSADRVNSPLHF
DNA: TGTGCCAGCAGTTCGGCGGACAGGGTAAATTCACCCCTCCACTTT

size: few
J: TRBJ1-1
V: TRBV30
D: -
CDR3: CAWSIQVGTEAFF
DNA: TGTGCCTGGAGTATTCAGGTAGGCACTGAAGCTTTCTTT

size: -
J: TRBJ2-3
V: TRBV6-1
D: TRBD1
CDR3: CASSELQGGVKDTQYF
DNA: TGTGCCAGCAGTGAATTACAGGGGGGAGTCAAGGATACGCAGTATTTT

size: -
J: TRBJ2-2
V: TRBV5-1
D: TRBD1
CDR3: CASRPTGGLTGELFF
DNA: TGCGCCAGCAGACCCACAGGGGGCCTGACCGGGGAGCTGTTTTTT

size: -
J: TRBJ1-2
V: TRBV19
D: -
CDR3: CASSIGRGGQLYGYTF
DNA: TGTGCCAGTAGTATAGGCCGGGGCGGACAGCTCTATGGCTACACCTTC

size: -
J: TRBJ2-2
V: TRBV30
D: TRBD1
CDR3: CAWSVLTGLTGELFF
DNA: TGTGCCTGGAGTGTACTGACAGGGTTGACCGGGGAGCTGTTTTTT

size: -
J: TRBJ2-1
V: TRBV5-8
D: TRBD2
CDR3: CASSGPGTSGNEQFF
DNA: TGTGCCAGCAGCGGGCCGGGGACTAGCGGTAATGAGCAGTTCTTC

size: -
J: TRBJ2-3
V: TRBV11-2
D: -
CDR3: CASSSSTDTQYF
DNA: TGTGCCAGCAGCTCAAGCACAGATACGCAGTATTTT

size: -
J: TRBJ2-6
V: TRBV19
D: -
CDR3: CASTGVITGANVLTF
DNA: TGTGCCAGTACCGGGGTCATCACTGGGGCCAACGTCCTGACTTTC

size: -
J: TRBJ1-2
V: TRBV27
D: -
CDR3: CASSPQGLADYGYTF
DNA: TGTGCCAGCAGCCCCCAGGGGTTGGCTGACTATGGCTACACCTTC

size: -
J: TRBJ1-2
V: TRBV5-1
D: TRBD1
CDR3: CASSISQGSLYGYTF
DNA: TGCGCCAGCAGCATTTCACAGGGGAGCCTCTATGGCTACACCTTC

size: -
J: TRBJ2-3
V: TRBV6-4
D: TRBD1
CDR3: CASSEGTGEADTQYF
DNA: TGTGCCAGCAGTGAGGGGACAGGGGAGGCAGATACGCAGTATTTT

size: -
J: TRBJ1-4
V: TRBV3-1/TRBV3-2
D: -
CDR3: CASGAPTNEKLFF
DNA: TGTGCCAGCGGAGCTCCAACTAATGAAAAACTGTTTTTT

size: -
J: TRBJ1-1
V: TRBV21-1
D: -
CDR3: CASSKPQTGATEAFF
DNA: TGTGCCAGCAGCAAACCTCAGACAGGAGCCACTGAAGCTTTCTTT

size: -
J: TRBJ2-3
V: TRBV15
D: TRBD2
CDR3: CATSRDIATSGGARYTQYF
DNA: TGTGCCACCAGCAGAGATATCGCGACTAGCGGGGGGGCTAGGTATACGCAGTATTTT

size: -
J: TRBJ1-1
V: TRBV5-4
D: -
CDR3: CASTLQGYETEAFF
DNA: TGTGCCAGCACCCTACAGGGATATGAAACTGAAGCTTTCTTT

size: -
J: TRBJ2-1
V: TRBV19
D: TRBD1
CDR3: CASRKGTGLGNEQFF
DNA: TGTGCCAGTAGAAAAGGGACAGGGCTAGGAAATGAGCAGTTCTTC

size: -
J: TRBJ2-1
V: TRBV6-4
D: -
CDR3: CASSDSEGSYNEQFF
DNA: TGTGCCAGCAGTGACTCGGAGGGGAGCTACAATGAGCAGTTCTTC

size: -
J: TRBJ1-2
V: TRBV14
D: -
CDR3: CASSQDNGEDYGYTF
DNA: TGTGCCAGCAGCCAAGATAACGGGGAAGACTATGGCTACACCTTC

size: -
J: TRBJ1-5
V: TRBV24-1
D: -
CDR3: CATSDLSQRQHF
DNA: TGTGCCACCAGTGATTTGTCCCAGCGGCAGCATTTT

size: -
J: TRBJ2-3
V: TRBV19
D: TRBD2
CDR3: CASTEGGLAGGLDTQYF
DNA: TGTGCCAGTACAGAGGGAGGACTAGCGGGGGGGCTGGATACGCAGTATTTT

size: -
J: TRBJ1-2
V: TRBV9
D: -
CDR3: CASSVGDGGYGYTF
DNA: TGTGCCAGCAGCGTAGGGGACGGGGGCTATGGCTACACCTTC

size: -
J: TRBJ1-1
V: TRBV5-4
D: TRBD1
CDR3: CASSLGQGVTEAFF
DNA: TGTGCCAGCAGCTTGGGACAGGGGGTCACTGAAGCTTTCTTT

size: many
J: TRBJ2-5
V: TRBV19
D: TRBD1
CDR3: CASSIGQGKETQYF
DNA: TGTGCCAGTAGTATAGGACAGGGAAAAGAGACCCAGTACTTC

size: -
J: TRBJ2-2
V: TRBV2
D: -
CDR3: CAGRAGPRSDTGELFF
DNA: TGTGCCGGGAGAGCAGGCCCCAGGAGTGACACCGGGGAGCTGTTTTTT

size: -
J: TRBJ1-2
V: TRBV30
D: TRBD1
CDR3: CAWAPGGGYTF
DNA: TGTGCCTGGGCCCCAGGGGGTGGCTACACCTTC

size: -
J: TRBJ2-3
V: TRBV6-5
D: -
CDR3: CASAGSGLAQNTQYF
DNA: TGTGCCAGCGCCGGATCTGGGCTAGCTCAAAATACGCAGTATTTT

size: -
J: TRBJ2-1
V: TRBV3-1/TRBV3-2
D: -
CDR3: CASSQPLAKSYNEQFF
DNA: TGTGCCAGCAGCCAACCCCTAGCCAAATCCTACAATGAGCAGTTCTTC

size: -
J: TRBJ1-2
V: TRBV30
D: TRBD1
CDR3: CAWKVPLRDSKYGYTF
DNA: TGTGCCTGGAAAGTTCCATTACGGGACAGTAAATATGGCTACACCTTC

size: -
J: TRBJ1-2
V: TRBV4-1
D: -
CDR3: CASSQGDTAANYGYTF
DNA: TGCGCCAGCAGCCAAGGTGACACAGCTGCTAACTATGGCTACACCTTC

size: -
J: TRBJ2-5
V: TRBV27
D: TRBD1
CDR3: CASSSGQGVETQYF
DNA: TGTGCCAGCAGTTCGGGACAGGGGGTCGAGACCCAGTACTTC

size: -
J: TRBJ1-5
V: TRBV9
D: -
CDR3: CASSTGTSNQPQHF
DNA: TGTGCCAGCAGCACAGGGACTAGCAATCAGCCCCAGCATTTT

size: -
J: TRBJ2-2
V: TRBV5-1
D: -
CDR3: CASSFSGTLNTGELFF
DNA: TGCGCCAGCAGCTTTTCCGGGACACTAAACACCGGGGAGCTGTTTTTT

size: -
J: TRBJ2-3
V: TRBV9
D: TRBD2
CDR3: CASSELAGVRRADTQYF
DNA: TGTGCCAGCAGCGAATTAGCGGGGGTTCGTCGGGCAGATACGCAGTATTTT

size: once
J: TRBJ2-2
V: TRBV7-9
D: TRBD2
CDR3: CASRDGLAGAANTGELFF
DNA: TGTGCCAGCAGAGACGGACTAGCGGGGGCCGCGAACACCGGGGAGCTGTTTTTT

size: -
J: TRBJ2-5
V: TRBV11-2
D: TRBD2
CDR3: CASSAAERGQETQYF
DNA: TGTGCCAGCAGCGCAGCGGAGCGGGGGCAAGAGACCCAGTACTTC

size: -
J: TRBJ1-2
V: TRBV4-1
D: -
CDR3: CASSQGDIDYGYTF
DNA: TGCGCCAGCAGCCAAGGGGACATAGATTATGGCTACACCTTC

size: -
J: TRBJ2-2
V: TRBV4-1
D: TRBD2
CDR3: CASTYLAGGPPGELFF
DNA: TGCGCCAGCACATATTTAGCGGGGGGCCCCCCCGGGGAGCTGTTTTTT

size: -
J: TRBJ2-3
V: TRBV7-2
D: TRBD2
CDR3: CASSANRGVNTQYF
DNA: TGTGCCAGCAGCGCAAATCGGGGGGTGAATACGCAGTATTTT

size: medium-sized
J: TRBJ1-6
V: TRBV6-5
D: -
CDR3: CASTLGVGYNSPLHF
DNA: TGTGCCAGCACCCTAGGGGTAGGCTATAATTCACCCCTCCACTTT

size: -
J: TRBJ1-3
V: TRBV10-2
D: -
CDR3: CASIGVFPNSGNTIYF
DNA: TGCGCCAGCATAGGGGTTTTTCCGAACTCTGGAAACACCATATATTTT

size: -
J: TRBJ1-1
V: TRBV5-6
D: -
CDR3: CASSDPGGLAEAFF
DNA: TGTGCCAGCAGCGACCCGGGGGGCTTAGCTGAAGCTTTCTTT

size: -
J: TRBJ2-1
V: TRBV2
D: -
CDR3: CASSKQGIEQFF
DNA: TGTGCCAGCAGTAAACAGGGAATCGAGCAGTTCTTC

size: -
J: TRBJ1-5
V: TRBV30
D: TRBD1
CDR3: CAWSLGQGAQPQHF
DNA: TGTGCCTGGAGCCTCGGACAGGGGGCACAGCCCCAGCATTTT

size: -
J: TRBJ1-5
V: TRBV5-1
D: -
CDR3: CASSLGGGSNQPQHF
DNA: TGCGCCAGCAGCTTGGGCGGGGGGAGCAATCAGCCCCAGCATTTT

size: -
J: TRBJ1-1
V: TRBV6-5
D: TRBD1
CDR3: CASRATGETEAFF
DNA: TGTGCCAGCAGAGCGACAGGGGAGACTGAAGCTTTCTTT

size: once
J: TRBJ1-6
V: TRBV11-1
D: -
CDR3: CASSFGQTNSPLHF
DNA: TGTGCCAGCAGCTTTGGCCAGACAAATTCACCCCTCCACTTT

size: -
J: TRBJ1-1
V: TRBV3-1/TRBV3-2
D: TRBD1
CDR3: CASSWGDRAPEAFF
DNA: TGTGCCAGCAGCTGGGGGGACAGGGCGCCTGAAGCTTTCTTT

size: -
J: TRBJ1-3
V: TRBV5-1
D: -
CDR3: CASSLASSQGNTIYF
DNA: TGCGCCAGCAGCTTGGCCTCGTCGCAGGGGAACACCATATATTTT